The clone carrying this T cell receptor (beta chain) appeared once. As yet, its antigen is unknown. The entry originates in a study of OX40 agonist ivuxolimab in advanced cancers. Study-level information: Earlier anti-PD-1, anti-PD-L1 or anti-CTLA-4 therapy was permitted; roughly 37% had received some. Study-level findings and limits: Both CD4+ and CD8+ T cell populations in blood had undergone clonal expansion by week 6 at 0.1 to 3.0 mg/kg.

TCRdb's table, derived via immunoSEQ multiplex PCR, lists solely in-frame clones and lacks some. The table shows roughly 66,000 clones, with 75% to 85% occurring only once. The germline CDR1 and CDR2 sequences are SEHNR and FQNEAQ (reference sequence). V was shortened by 7 bases and J by 0 bases, with 16 bases between the two germline ends. This CDR3 is 16 amino acids long. The sample in question was CD4+ or CD8+ T cells sorted from blood, obtained in a trial of the OX40 agonist ivuxolimab. J is TRBJ2-1 and V is TRBV7-9; D unresolved. The receptor's source is an adult with an advanced solid tumor such as melanoma, head and neck, liver or kidney cancer. The DNA for the CDR3 is TGTGCCAGCACTCAACTTTCTCTCGGCTCCTACAATGAGCAGTTCTTC. Translated: CASTQLSLGSYNEQFF.